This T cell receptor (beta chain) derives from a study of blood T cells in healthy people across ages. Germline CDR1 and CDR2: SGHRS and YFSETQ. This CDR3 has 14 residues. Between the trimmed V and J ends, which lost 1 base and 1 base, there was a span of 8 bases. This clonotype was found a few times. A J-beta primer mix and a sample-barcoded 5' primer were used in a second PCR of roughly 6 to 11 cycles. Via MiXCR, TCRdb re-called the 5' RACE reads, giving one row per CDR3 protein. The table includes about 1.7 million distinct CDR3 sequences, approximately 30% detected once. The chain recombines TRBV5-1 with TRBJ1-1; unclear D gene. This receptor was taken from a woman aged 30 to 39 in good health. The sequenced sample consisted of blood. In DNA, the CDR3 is TGCGCCAGCAGCTTGCAGCCGCCGAACACTGAAGCTTTCTTT. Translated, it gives CASSLQPPNTEAFF.